This T cell receptor (beta chain) was sequenced in a study of blood T cell repertoires in COVID-19. On the study more broadly: Sources were T cells, B-cell-depleted T cells, or PBMCs; the material itself was cDNA or gDNA.

Trimming cost V 0 bases and J 4 bases, with 6 bases left between them. The length of the CDR3 is 13 residues. Per the germline V gene, CDR1 is SGHTA and CDR2 is FQGTGA. Methods used by the authors: Reference gene primers were amplified, and this amplification served to estimate nucleated cell counts. Sequenced by immunoSEQ multiplex PCR; TCRdb stores in-frame clones only, minus some. V, J and clone size reflect that table, while D and trimming were determined from the DNA. This table holds tens of thousands of clones, around 85% found once. This sequence originates from an elderly man with acute or convalescent COVID-19. The sequenced material came from peripheral blood. The gene calls are TRBV7-3 and TRBJ1-2; D is perhaps TRBD1 (6 bases). CDR3 loop: CASSLTDSYGYTF. Here the CDR3 DNA reads TGTGCCAGCAGCTTAACGGACAGCTATGGCTACACCTTC.